Sequencing of this TCR beta chain was carried out in a study of cytomegalovirus exposure and HLA in healthy donors. The PCR used 60 Vbeta and 13 Jbeta primers. Using immunoSEQ multiplex PCR, the repertoire was profiled, and TCRdb retains in-frame clones only, with some absent. The sample yields about 150,000 clones, roughly 80% seen once. This clone has only one observation. The sequence came from a boy aged 2 to 9 in good health and CMV-seronegative. Sequenced material: PBMCs.

CDR3 residues: CAWSGGNTEAFF. The CDR3 DNA reads TGTGCCTGGAGTGGCGGGAACACTGAAGCTTTCTTT. The V call is TRBV30, the J call TRBJ1-1; no firm D call. V was pared by 1 base and J by 1 base, with 4 bases between. The V gene's germline CDR1 is GTSNPN and CDR2 SVGIG (reference sequence). This CDR3 has 12 residues.